Shown below are 17 T cell receptor beta chains from a single sample sequenced in a study of response to subunit inactivated influenza vaccine (dated by TCRdb to the late 2010s). To prepare the library, RT-PCR was applied. These reads were obtained on an Illumina HiSeq 2500. The public reads were reprocessed in TCRdb via fastp at Q25 and MiXCR, keeping in-frame beta chains. Entries that share a CDR3 protein sequence are merged under the most common genes and DNA. This sample comprises approximately 300,000 distinct CDR3 sequences, around 20% of them detected only once. The ten largest clonotypes hold 10% of the sample. The sequenced sample was PBMCs from blood, obtained about 20 months after vaccination. These receptors all stem from a man between 50 and 69 years old who received an inactivated influenza vaccine. Donor details come from another sample of the same person, matched by shared clones.

The table lists this clonotype with a few counts. The CDR3 spells CASKKGQPSRNNEQFF. CDR3 DNA: TGTGCCAGCAAGAAGGGACAGCCATCAAGAAACAATGAGCAGTTCTTC. This rearrangement joins TRBV6-2 or TRBV6-3 to TRBJ2-1, with 7 bases fitting TRBD1. The J segment lost 5 bases and the V segment lost 7 bases, leaving 14 bases of the junction unmatched. Germline V gene lookup returns CDR1 MNHEY and CDR2 SVGEGT. CDR3 length: 16 amino acids.

This clonotype was seen a handful of times. The J gene is TRBJ2-1, the V gene TRBV11-2, with 7 bases matching TRBD2. With 0 bases clipped from V and 2 bases from J, the junction kept 16 bases outside the gene matches. Germline V lookup: CDR1 SGHAT, CDR2 FQNNGV. The CDR3 runs 20 residues. CDR3 residues: CASSLDYFTSDYYTYNEQFF. The DNA of the CDR3 is TGTGCCAGCAGCTTAGATTATTTTACTAGCGACTATTATACCTACAATGAGCAGTTCTTC.

This sequence joins TRBV5-5 and TRBJ2-2; 7 nucleotides align to TRBD2. J lost 3 bases, V lost 7 bases, and 6 bases had no gene match. This CDR3 has 14 residues. In germline, CDR1 is SGHKS, CDR2 YYEKEE (reference sequence). The DNA of the CDR3 is TGTGCCAGCTTCCGACGGGGGGACACCGGGGAGCTGTTTTTT. Amino acid sequence: CASFRRGDTGELFF.

The chain carries TRBV12-3 or TRBV12-4 and TRBJ2-3; D may be TRBD1 (6 bases). Trimming removed 7 bases at V and 4 bases at J, with 6 bases between. This CDR3 has 11 residues. CDR3 sequence reads: CASKGADTQYF. CDR3 nucleotide sequence: TGTGCCAGCAAGGGGGCAGATACGCAGTATTTT.

This clonotype was counted between two and nine times. The CDR3 is CSARSGRGDNEQFF. In DNA form, the CDR3 reads TGCAGTGCTAGAAGCGGGAGAGGGGACAATGAGCAGTTCTTC. The V call is TRBV20-1, the J call TRBJ2-1, with 8 bases that match TRBD2. CDR1 is DFQATT, CDR2 SNEGSKA, per germline (reference sequence). The CDR3 runs to 14 residues. The V segment lost 2 bases and the J segment 5 bases; nucleotides outside the gene matches: 5.

This clonotype was observed a few times. The chain joins TRBV20-1 to TRBJ2-3; D not resolved. The CDR3 consists of 14 residues. Germline CDR1 is DFQATT and CDR2 is SNEGSKA (reference sequence). V lost 5 bases to trimming and J lost 0 bases, with 12 bases between them. CDR3 in amino acids: CSAVRDPSTDTQYF. CDR3 nucleotide sequence: TGCAGTGCTGTTCGCGATCCGAGCACAGATACGCAGTATTTT.

This chain uses TRBV6-2 or TRBV6-3 with TRBJ1-5; tentatively, D is TRBD1 (6 bases). Trimming pared 5 bases from V and 2 bases from J, leaving 16 bases between. Germline CDR1 MNHEY, CDR2 SVGEGT. The CDR3 sequence is 16 residues long. CDR3 protein: CASSNPGGVGNQPQHF. The CDR3 DNA reads TGTGCCAGCAGTAACCCGGGGGGCGTTGGCAATCAGCCCCAGCATTTT.

The chain carries TRBV5-1 and TRBJ1-1; D gene uncertain. The CDR3 length is 14 residues. Trimming took off 0 bases at V and 0 bases at J, with 6 bases between the two ends. Looked up from germline, CDR1 is SGHRS and CDR2 is YFSETQ. CDR3 sequence: CASSLDGLNTEAFF. The CDR3 DNA is TGCGCCAGCAGCTTGGACGGTCTGAACACTGAAGCTTTCTTT.

In this sample, this clonotype turned up a few times. The chain links TRBV28 to TRBJ1-6; D is possibly TRBD1 (5 bases). The ends were cut back, 3 bases at V and 10 bases at J, with 10 bases in the middle. The length of the CDR3 is 13 residues. CDR1 and CDR2 from the germline V gene are MDHEN and SYDVKM. CDR3 in amino acids: CASSLSGLSPLHF. CDR3 nucleotide sequence: TGTGCCAGCAGTTTGTCGGGGCTGTCACCCCTCCACTTT.

This clonotype was picked up a small number of times. V gene TRBV5-6 combines with J gene TRBJ1-6; 7 positions match TRBD1. V gave up 2 bases and J gave up 8 bases; unmatched junction bases: 7. The CDR3 consists of 15 residues. The V gene's germline CDR1 is SGHDT and CDR2 YYEEEE. In DNA form, the CDR3 reads TGTGCCAGCAGCTTTGACTTAGGACAGGATTCACCCCTCCACTTT. Its protein is CASSFDLGQDSPLHF. The whole variable domain, filled in from reference TRBV5-6 and TRBJ1-6, reads DAGVTQSPTHLIKTRGQQVTLRCSPKSGHDTVSWYQQALGQGPQFIFQYYEEEERQRGNFPDRFSGHQFPNYSSELNVNALLLGDSALYLCASSFDLGQDSPLHFGNGTRLTVT.

CDR3 nucleotide sequence: TGTGCCAGTAGTATCCGGGCAGCGGGAGGGAGCTACAATGAGCAGTTCTTC. This gives the protein CASSIRAAGGSYNEQFF. The chain joins TRBV19 to TRBJ2-1, with TRBD2 matching over 10 bases. The CDR3 is 17 residues long. V trimming: 3 bases; J trimming: 3 bases; junction bases outside the gene matches: 8. Germline lookup yields CDR1 LNHDA and CDR2 SQIVND (reference sequence).

This chain joins TRBV6-2 or TRBV6-3 and TRBJ2-1; 8 nucleotides match TRBD1. V was pared by 4 bases and J by 9 bases, with 5 bases of the junction left unmatched. The CDR3 consists of 13 residues. Germline lookup yields CDR1 MNHEY and CDR2 SVGEGT. The CDR3 spells CASSSTGGSEQFF. CDR3 bases: TGTGCCAGCAGTTCTACAGGGGGAAGTGAGCAGTTCTTC.

The J gene is TRBJ1-2, the V gene TRBV15; D call uncertain. Trimming removed 5 bases at V and 2 bases at J, with 9 bases between. This CDR3 spans 13 amino acids. Germline V gene data show CDR1 as LNHNV and CDR2 as YYDKDF (reference sequence). The CDR3 sequence: CATSQFGNYGYTF. The DNA of the CDR3 is TGTGCCACCAGCCAGTTCGGCAACTATGGCTACACCTTC.

The V call is TRBV15, the J call TRBJ2-3; TRBD2 matches 7 bases. CDR1 and CDR2 (germline): LNHNV, YYDKDF (reference sequence). V lost 3 bases and J lost 2; bases outside the gene matches: 11. The CDR3 loop spans 17 amino acids. CDR3 bases: TGTGCCACCAGCAGTGTCTCTGGACTAGGGGACACAGATACGCAGTATTTT. Translated, it gives CATSSVSGLGDTDTQYF.

V is TRBV4-3 and J is TRBJ1-2; 9 bases line up with TRBD1. Trimming took 0 bases from V and 3 from J; bases not matched to a gene: 8. CDR1 and CDR2 (germline): LGHNA, YSLEER. The CDR3 length is 17 residues. The CDR3, as DNA: TGCGCCAGCAGCCAAGATATAAGACAGGGGGTGTACTATGGCTACACCTTC. Residues: CASSQDIRQGVYYGYTF.

The rearrangement uses TRBV3-1 and TRBJ2-5; D is undetermined. Germline assignment: CDR1 LGHDT and CDR2 YNNKEL (reference sequence). CDR3 length: 15 amino acids. V lost 1 base, J lost 0 bases, and 9 bases lay in between. The CDR3 bases are TGTGCCAGCAGCCAAGGACCGACGAACCAAGAGACCCAGTACTTC. It codes for CASSQGPTNQETQYF.

This chain uses TRBV20-1 with TRBJ2-5; D might be TRBD2 (6 bases). The CDR3 is made up of 16 amino acids. Germline loops: CDR1 DFQATT, CDR2 SNEGSKA (reference sequence). The V gene lost 4 bases and the J gene lost 3 bases, with 21 bases spanning the gap. This CDR3 reads CSAKGNTLGGKETQYF. The CDR3 region has the DNA TGCAGTGCTAAGGGGAACACTCTGGGGGGAAAAGAGACCCAGTACTTC.